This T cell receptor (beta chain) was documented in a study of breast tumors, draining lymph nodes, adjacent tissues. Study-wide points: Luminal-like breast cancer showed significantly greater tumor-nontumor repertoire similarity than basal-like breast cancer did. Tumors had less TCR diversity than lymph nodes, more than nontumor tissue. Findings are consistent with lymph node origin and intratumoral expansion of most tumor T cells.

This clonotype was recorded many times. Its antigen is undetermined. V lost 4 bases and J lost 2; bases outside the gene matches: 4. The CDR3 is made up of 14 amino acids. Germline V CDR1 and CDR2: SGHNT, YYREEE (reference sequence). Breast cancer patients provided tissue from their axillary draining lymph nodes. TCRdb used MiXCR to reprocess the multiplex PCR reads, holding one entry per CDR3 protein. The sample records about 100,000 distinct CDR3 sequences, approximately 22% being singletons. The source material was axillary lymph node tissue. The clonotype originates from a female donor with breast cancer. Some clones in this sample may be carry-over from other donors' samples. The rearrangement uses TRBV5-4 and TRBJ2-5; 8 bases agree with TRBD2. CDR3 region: CASSHGTRQETQYF. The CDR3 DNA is TGTGCCAGCAGCCACGGGACTAGACAAGAGACCCAGTACTTC.